Each of the 30 T cell receptor beta chains below was sequenced from the same sample in a study of cytomegalovirus exposure and HLA in healthy donors. The PCR made use of 60 Vbeta and 13 Jbeta primers. Using immunoSEQ multiplex PCR, the repertoire was profiled, and TCRdb retains in-frame clones only, with some absent. The sample yields 150,000 or so clones, over 65% seen once. Sequenced: PBMCs. These receptors were obtained from a man aged 35-49 years in good health and CMV-seropositive.

The rearrangement uses TRBV7-2 and TRBJ2-2, with D perhaps TRBD1 (5 bases). The CDR3 has 15 amino acids. Germline V gene lookup returns CDR1 SGHTA and CDR2 FQGNSA. Trimming cost V 5 bases and J 6 bases, with 16 bases left between them. The CDR3 protein is CASSPRAGLAGELFF. In DNA, the CDR3 is TGTGCCAGCAGCCCCAGGGCCGGTCTTGCCGGGGAGCTGTTTTTT.

The CDR3 DNA sequence: TGTGCCAGTAGTAACAGGGTGGGCGAGCAGTACTTC. Amino acid sequence: CASSNRVGEQYF. The V and J genes are TRBV19 and TRBJ2-7; perhaps TRBD1 as D (6 bases). This CDR3 is built from 12 residues. Germline loops: CDR1 LNHDA, CDR2 SQIVND (reference sequence). V was clipped by 4 bases and J by 6 bases, with 10 bases between them.

This clone is a singleton in its sample. The rearrangement links TRBV5-1 to TRBJ2-5, with TRBD2 as a possible D gene (6 bases). Trimming cost V 6 bases and J 5 bases, with 11 bases left between them. Germline V gene data show CDR1 as SGHRS and CDR2 as YFSETQ. The CDR3 spans 12 residues. The CDR3 reads CASTEGGETQYF. Here the CDR3 DNA reads TGCGCCAGCACGGAGGGTGGCGAGACCCAGTACTTC.

The rearrangement joins TRBV4-1 to TRBJ2-7; TRBD1 aligns across 7 bases. Germline CDR1 is MGHRA and CDR2 is YSYEKL. The CDR3 length is 16 residues. J gave up 0 bases and V 8 bases, and 13 bases lay outside the gene matches. The CDR3 reads CASPTSRQGDSYEQYF. The CDR3 nucleotides are TGCGCCAGCCCAACAAGTAGGCAGGGGGACTCCTACGAGCAGTACTTC.

The rearrangement joins TRBV7-9 to TRBJ2-4; 8 bases line up with TRBD1. V was pared by 5 bases and J by 3 bases, with 3 bases of the junction left unmatched. The CDR3 consists of 14 residues. Germline values: CDR1 SEHNR, CDR2 FQNEAQ (reference sequence). CDR3: CASSGQGDKNIQYF. The CDR3 DNA reads as TGTGCCAGCAGCGGACAGGGAGACAAAAACATTCAGTACTTC.

The chain recombines TRBV6-5 with TRBJ1-6; the D gene is possibly TRBD1 (6 bases). Trimming removed 0 bases at V and 9 bases at J, with 12 bases between. The CDR3 totals 15 residues. Per germline, CDR1 MNHEY and CDR2 SVGAGI. The CDR3 DNA sequence: TGTGCCAGCAGTTACTCGGCAGGGGAAGGTTCACCCCTCCACTTT. This translates into CASSYSAGEGSPLHF.

This clone has only one observation. This sequence joins TRBV19 and TRBJ2-3; 9 positions match TRBD1. Germline CDR1 is LNHDA and CDR2 is SQIVND (reference sequence). CDR3 length: 16 amino acids. Germline trimming cut 3 bases from V and 4 bases from J; bases unmatched to any gene: 8. Here the CDR3 DNA reads TGTGCCAGTAGTATGTTCTCACAGGGGGCCTCAGATACGCAGTATTTT. It translates to CASSMFSQGASDTQYF.

The chain employs TRBV7-3 and TRBJ1-4; D uncertain. Trimming cost V 2 bases and J 11 bases, with 9 bases left between them. The CDR3 extends over 12 amino acids. In germline, CDR1 is SGHTA, CDR2 FQGTGA. CDR3 nucleotides: TGTGCCAGCAGCTTAGAGGCAGCTAAACTGTTTTTT. It yields the protein CASSLEAAKLFF.

This chain joins TRBV11-2 and TRBJ1-1; D is uncertain. The CDR3 contains 14 residues. Germline CDR1 reads SGHAT; CDR2 reads FQNNGV. The V and J ends lost 3 bases and 4 bases respectively, with 12 bases between them. The CDR3 sequence is CASSFEAFGTEAFF. In DNA, the CDR3 is TGTGCCAGCAGCTTCGAAGCTTTCGGCACTGAAGCTTTCTTT.

In its sample, this clone was seen many times. The V gene is TRBV7-2, the J gene TRBJ2-7; 7 nucleotides match TRBD1. The CDR3 length is 13 residues. The germline gives CDR1 SGHTA, CDR2 FQGNSA. With 6 bases clipped from V and 5 bases from J, the junction kept 7 bases outside the gene matches. CDR3 nucleotides: TGTGCCAGCAGTGGGACAGCTGCTCACGAGCAGTACTTC. This encodes CASSGTAAHEQYF.

The rearrangement uses TRBV7-6 and TRBJ1-1; possibly TRBD1 for D (5 bases). Germline V gene lookup returns CDR1 SGHVS and CDR2 FNYEAQ. Trimming shortened V by 0 bases and J by 1 base, and 9 bases separated the two germline ends. The CDR3 is 15 amino acids. Written as DNA, the CDR3 is TGTGCCAGCAGCTTAGCGCGGGGGGGGAACACTGAAGCTTTCTTT. Protein: CASSLARGGNTEAFF.

The rearrangement uses TRBV4-3 and TRBJ1-5; D not certain. Germline assignment: CDR1 LGHNA and CDR2 YSLEER. CDR3 size: 13 residues. Trimming pared 3 bases from V and 9 bases from J, leaving 12 bases between. CDR3 in DNA: TGCGCCAGCAGCCAGTACACGGGGAGGCCCCAGCATTTT. Amino acid sequence: CASSQYTGRPQHF.

The V gene is TRBV7-9, the J gene TRBJ1-5; weak D call: TRBD1 (6 bases). CDR3 length: 18 residues. Germline-derived CDR1 and CDR2 are SEHNR and FQNEAQ (reference sequence). The V end was cut by 5 bases, the J end by 0 bases, with 20 bases between. CDR3 nucleotides: TGTGCCAGCAGCCCTACCGCCTCGACAGGAGATAGCAATCAGCCCCAGCATTTT. It specifies CASSPTASTGDSNQPQHF. The full variable domain, rest sourced from reference TRBV7-9 and TRBJ1-5, is DTGVSQNPRHKITKRGQNVTFRCDPISEHNRLYWYRQTLGQGPEFLTYFQNEAQLEKSRLLSDRFSAERPKGSFSTLEIQRTEQGDSAMYLCASSPTASTGDSNQPQHFGDGTRLSIL.

The chain uses TRBV2 and TRBJ1-1, with D hard to call. Trimming left V 6 bases short and J 1 base short, with 9 bases between. Germline V lookup: CDR1 SNHLY, CDR2 FYNNEI. There are 13 residues in the CDR3. The CDR3 region is CASSPGPNTEAFF. CDR3 DNA sequence: TGTGCCAGCAGCCCTGGGCCGAACACTGAAGCTTTCTTT.

This clone has more than one count but fewer than ten. CDR3 nucleotide sequence: TGTGCCAGCAGCTTAGCGGGACAGGCAAACTACGAGCAGTACTTC. Its translation is CASSLAGQANYEQYF. J is TRBJ2-7 and V is TRBV7-9; 8 positions agree with TRBD1. The CDR3 extends over 15 amino acids. Germline V gene lookup returns CDR1 SEHNR and CDR2 FQNEAQ (reference sequence). Losses at the gene ends were 0 bases for V and 3 bases for J; bases not matched to a gene: 4. Filled out from reference TRBV7-9 and TRBJ2-7, the complete variable domain reads DTGVSQNPRHKITKRGQNVTFRCDPISEHNRLYWYRQTLGQGPEFLTYFQNEAQLEKSRLLSDRFSAERPKGSFSTLEIQRTEQGDSAMYLCASSLAGQANYEQYFGPGTRLTVT.

This clone was observed a few times. The J gene is TRBJ1-6, the V gene TRBV9; D not certain. The CDR3 is 15 residues long. V lost 7 bases and J 7 bases, leaving 18 bases between the germline ends. The V gene's germline CDR1 is SGDLS and CDR2 YYNGEE. CDR3 in DNA: TGTGCCAGCCAAGAGGGCCGGGGTTCCAATTCACCCCTCCACTTT. Translating it yields CASQEGRGSNSPLHF.

This clone was counted between two and nine times. This chain connects TRBV4-3 to TRBJ1-4; D call uncertain. This CDR3 is 15 amino acids long. V was trimmed by 6 bases and J by 8 bases, leaving 19 bases between them. Germline V gives CDR1 LGHNA, CDR2 YSLEER. The CDR3 here is CASSHGGIRGEKLFF. The DNA of the CDR3 is TGCGCCAGCAGTCATGGAGGGATTAGAGGGGAAAAACTGTTTTTT.

The chain joins TRBV7-2 to TRBJ1-2, with D possibly TRBD1 on 6 matching bases. Per germline, CDR1 SGHTA and CDR2 FQGNSA. V lost 5 bases, J lost 4 bases, and 17 bases lay in between. This CDR3 region has 15 residues. The chain's CDR3 is CASSNPGGRGYGYTF. CDR3 coding DNA: TGTGCCAGCAGCAACCCGGGGGGGCGGGGCTATGGCTACACCTTC.

The V call is TRBV29-1, the J call TRBJ1-4, with D maybe TRBD1 (5 bases). This CDR3 has 13 amino acids. Trimming took 3 bases from V and 8 from J, leaving 13 bases between them. Per the germline V gene, CDR1 is SQVTM and CDR2 is ANQGSEA. The CDR3 DNA reads TGCAGCGTTGAGTTGGTCGGGGGGGAAAAACTGTTTTTT. Translation: CSVELVGGEKLFF.

This clone has just a few counts. The chain recombines TRBV7-2 with TRBJ2-7; 7 nucleotides agree with TRBD2. The CDR3 is 14 amino acids. J lost 4 bases, V lost 5 bases, and 8 bases had no gene match. Germline V gives CDR1 SGHTA, CDR2 FQGNSA. The CDR3 spells CASSQPGLPYEQYF. The CDR3 DNA follows: TGTGCCAGCAGCCAACCGGGACTACCGTACGAGCAGTACTTC.

The chain has TRBV7-2 and TRBJ2-7; 12 bases line up with TRBD1. V lost 3 bases and J lost 4; bases outside the gene matches: 16. Germline V gene lookup returns CDR1 SGHTA and CDR2 FQGNSA. There are 19 residues in the CDR3. CDR3 DNA sequence: TGTGCCAGCAGCTTCCGGCCCCCCGTTCCGGGACAGGGGGCTTACGAGCAGTACTTC. This translates into CASSFRPPVPGQGAYEQYF.

The chain couples TRBV13 to TRBJ1-2, with D perhaps TRBD1 (6 bases). In germline, CDR1 is PRHDT, CDR2 FYEKMQ (reference sequence). The CDR3 covers 15 residues. V was pared by 0 bases and J by 1 base, with 9 bases between. The CDR3 DNA is TGTGCCAGCAGCTTAGGCCGACAGGTTAACTATGGCTACACCTTC. Its translation is CASSLGRQVNYGYTF.

This clone has a handful of counts. The chain uses TRBV7-2 and TRBJ1-1; 7 nucleotides match TRBD1. Germline CDR1 reads SGHTA; CDR2 reads FQGNSA. The J segment lost 2 bases and the V segment lost 3 bases, leaving 6 bases of the junction unmatched. This CDR3 is 15 amino acids long. The CDR3 reads CASSLATGTNTEAFF. DNA of the CDR3: TGTGCCAGCAGCTTGGCGACAGGGACAAACACTGAAGCTTTCTTT.

This rearrangement joins TRBV14 to TRBJ1-6; the D is unclear. V was clipped by 0 bases and J by 4 bases, with 7 bases between them. Per the germline V gene, CDR1 is SGHDN and CDR2 is FVKESK. The CDR3 covers 15 residues. The CDR3 bases are TGTGCCAGCAGCCAAGATCCCGGGTATAATTCACCCCTCCACTTT. This gives the protein CASSQDPGYNSPLHF.

J is TRBJ1-2 and V is TRBV5-1; D is perhaps TRBD1 (5 bases). Germline V gene sequence: CDR1 SGHRS, CDR2 YFSETQ. The CDR3 runs 15 residues. Trimming pared 7 bases from V and 6 bases from J, leaving 22 bases between. CDR3 sequence: CASRLPTAPRDGYTF. CDR3 nucleotide sequence: TGCGCCAGCCGACTTCCGACGGCGCCCAGGGATGGCTACACCTTC.

The rearrangement uses TRBV29-1 and TRBJ1-1; 9 bases line up with TRBD1. The CDR3 runs 17 residues. Germline CDR1 and CDR2: SQVTM and ANQGSEA. V lost 0 bases, J lost 0 bases, and 8 bases stayed unmatched. This chain's CDR3 is CSVEDLGQGGMNTEAFF. The DNA for the CDR3 is TGCAGCGTTGAAGACCTGGGACAGGGAGGGATGAACACTGAAGCTTTCTTT.

V is TRBV19 and J is TRBJ1-4, with 8 positions matching TRBD1. The J segment lost 3 bases and the V segment lost 5 bases, leaving 2 bases of the junction unmatched. In germline, CDR1 is LNHDA, CDR2 SQIVND (reference sequence). The length of the CDR3 is 14 residues. The CDR3 DNA reads TGTGCCAGTAGTGACAGGGGAGCTAATGAAAAACTGTTTTTT. It is translated as CASSDRGANEKLFF. The entire variable domain, with the rest obtained from reference TRBV19 and TRBJ1-4, is as follows: DGGITQSPKYLFRKEGQNVTLSCEQNLNHDAMYWYRQDPGQGLRLIYYSQIVNDFQKGDIAEGYSVSREKKESFPLTVTSAQKNPTAFYLCASSDRGANEKLFFGSGTQLSVL.

The chain has TRBV6-1 and TRBJ2-3; D is unresolved. Germline CDR1 MNHNS, CDR2 SASEGT. The CDR3 is 14 residues long. V lost 5 bases to trimming and J lost 3 bases, with 12 bases between them. The CDR3 DNA reads as TGTGCCAGCAGTCCCGGGTCCACTACAGATACGCAGTATTTT. It specifies CASSPGSTTDTQYF.

V is TRBV10-3 and J is TRBJ2-3, with TRBD2 identical over 12 bases. The trim removed 9 bases at V and 1 base at J, leaving 8 bases unmatched. CDR1 and CDR2 from the germline V gene are ENHRY and SYGVKD. The CDR3 extends over 16 amino acids. CDR3: CAITSGGILGTDTQYF. In DNA, the CDR3 is TGTGCCATTACTAGCGGGGGGATTCTCGGCACAGATACGCAGTATTTT.

The chain couples TRBV6-1 to TRBJ2-7; D gene ambiguous. CDR1 MNHNS and CDR2 SASEGT come from the germline V gene. Trimming took 0 bases from V and 3 from J, leaving 6 bases between them. The CDR3 runs 13 residues. The CDR3 DNA reads TGTGCCAGCAGTGAAGCAGCCCTCTACGAGCAGTACTTC. It specifies CASSEAALYEQYF.